This T cell receptor beta chain was found in a study of patients and donors after allogeneic stem cell transplantation. This clonotype was found a few times. TCRdb reprocessed the RT-PCR reads with MiXCR, giving one entry per CDR3 protein. The sample lists 920,000 or so distinct CDR3 sequences, 15% to 20% occurring once. Trimming removed 0 bases at V and 4 bases at J, with 7 bases between. The CDR3 totals 13 residues. Germline CDR1 and CDR2: LNHNV and YYDKDF (reference sequence). The sequence was obtained from a human donor who was either an allogeneic HSCT recipient or a stem cell or donor lymphocyte infusion donor (not recorded which). It is not recorded whose cells these are; they may come from a transplant donor. The sample consisted of blood, either unsorted or a sorted T cell fraction (not recorded which). The chain has TRBV15 and TRBJ2-7; D is uncertain. This CDR3 reads CATSREGPYEQYF. The CDR3 nucleotides are TGTGCCACCAGCAGAGAGGGCCCGTACGAGCAGTACTTC.